The 20 T cell receptor beta chains below all came from one sample that was sequenced in a study of cytomegalovirus exposure and HLA in healthy donors. PCR involved 60 Vbeta and 13 Jbeta primers. The protocol was immunoSEQ multiplex PCR, while the TCRdb copy is restricted to in-frame clones and leaves out a portion. The data hold about 130,000 clones, with around 79% observed a single time. Specimen: PBMCs. These receptor sequences come from a man aged 35-49 years in good health and CMV-seropositive.

The CDR3 DNA reads TGTGCCAGCAGCCAAGATCAAGGGACAGGGGTCTACGAGCAGTACTTC. Its translation is CASSQDQGTGVYEQYF. The J gene is TRBJ2-7, the V gene TRBV4-2; 10 nucleotides agree with TRBD1. Losses at the gene ends were 0 bases for V and 3 bases for J; bases not matched to a gene: 5. The germline V gene encodes CDR1 LGHNA and CDR2 YNFKEQ. The CDR3 extends over 16 amino acids.

This clone appeared a single time. The chain uses TRBV10-3 and TRBJ1-3; D is unresolved. The CDR3 has 14 amino acids. V was trimmed by 3 bases and J by 0 bases, leaving 6 bases between them. Germline CDR1 is ENHRY and CDR2 is SYGVKD. The CDR3, as DNA: TGTGCCATCAGTGACGGGAGCTCTGGAAACACCATATATTTT. It translates to CAISDGSSGNTIYF.

J is TRBJ2-7 and V is TRBV18, with 8 positions matching TRBD1. Trimming took 5 bases from V and 7 from J; bases not matched to a gene: 13. CDR1 is KGHSH and CDR2 is LQKENI in the germline V gene. CDR3 size: 15 residues. The CDR3 loop reads CASSEGQAGGVEQYF. The CDR3, as DNA: TGTGCCAGCTCAGAGGGACAGGCCGGAGGAGTGGAGCAGTACTTC. Combining the CDR3 with reference TRBV18 and TRBJ2-7 gives the whole variable domain NAGVMQNPRHLVRRRGQEARLRCSPMKGHSHVYWYRQLPEEGLKFMVYLQKENIIDESGMPKERFSAEFPKEGPSILRIQQVVRGDSAAYFCASSEGQAGGVEQYFGPGTRLTVT.

V gene TRBV2 combines with J gene TRBJ1-1; the match to TRBD1 covers 7 bases. The germline CDR1 and CDR2 sequences are SNHLY and FYNNEI. CDR3 length equals 14 residues. V shed 8 bases and J 3 bases; nucleotides not matched to a gene: 9. CDR3 sequence (DNA): TGTGCCAGCGGACCCAACAGGGGCGACACTGAAGCTTTCTTT. Translated, it gives CASGPNRGDTEAFF. Variable domain in full (rest from reference TRBV2 and TRBJ1-1): EPEVTQTPSHQVTQMGQEVILRCVPISNHLYFYWYRQILGQKVEFLVSFYNNEISEKSEIFDDQFSVERPDGSNFTLKIRSTKLEDSAMYFCASGPNRGDTEAFFGQGTRLTVV.

The chain recombines TRBV7-9 with TRBJ2-5; 7 bases match TRBD1. The J call could be wrong; TRBJ2-7 is a better fit for the DNA end. This CDR3 spans 15 amino acids. Germline assignment: CDR1 SEHNR and CDR2 FQNEAQ (reference sequence). The CDR3 loop reads CASSEPDRTQDEQYF. For the CDR3, the DNA is TGTGCCAGCAGCGAACCGGACAGGACACAGGACGAGCAGTACTTC.

The V call is TRBV5-1, the J call TRBJ2-1; 11 bases match TRBD2. Germline CDR1 SGHRS, CDR2 YFSETQ. Trimming cost V 4 bases and J 10 bases; bases outside gene matches: 10. CDR3 length: 15 residues. Here the CDR3 DNA reads TGCGCCAGCAGCCCGGTAGGTCTAGCGGGAGGAGAGCAGTTCTTC. As protein: CASSPVGLAGGEQFF.

The genes are TRBV29-1 and TRBJ2-2; TRBD1 matches at 8 bases. Germline V gives CDR1 SQVTM, CDR2 ANQGSEA. Unmatched junction bases numbered 16, after V lost 7 bases and J lost 3 bases. The CDR3 totals 17 residues. The CDR3 nucleotides are TGCAGCGGGGGACGCTTCTCGGTGACAGGGGACACCGGGGAGCTGTTTTTT. Translation: CSGGRFSVTGDTGELFF.

This chain joins TRBV4-1 and TRBJ1-2; 9 bases are a match to TRBD1. This CDR3 is 15 amino acids long. Germline V gives CDR1 MGHRA, CDR2 YSYEKL. V was pared by 2 bases and J by 3 bases, with 4 bases of the junction left unmatched. This chain's CDR3 is CASSQRTGDHYGYTF. As DNA, the CDR3 is TGCGCCAGCAGCCAAAGGACAGGGGATCACTATGGCTACACCTTC.

The DNA of the CDR3 is TGTGCCAGCAGCTTAGAATCCTATAGCAATCAGCCCCAGCATTTT. This gives the protein CASSLESYSNQPQHF. The chain is built from TRBV7-9 and TRBJ1-5; the D is unclear. Trimming pared 1 base from V and 0 bases from J, leaving 7 bases between. Germline V CDR1 and CDR2: SEHNR, FQNEAQ (reference sequence). This CDR3 is built from 15 residues.

The chain joins TRBV6-5 to TRBJ1-5, with 8 bases matching TRBD1. The V gene's germline CDR1 is MNHEY and CDR2 SVGAGI. After removal of 10 bases from V and 8 bases from J, the junction contained 16 bases not matched to a gene. CDR3 length equals 15 residues. DNA of the CDR3: TGTGCCATCTCACGAACAAGGACAGGGAAAGAGCCCCAGCATTTT. Its translation is CAISRTRTGKEPQHF.

The chain links TRBV28 to TRBJ1-3; a weak D match, TRBD1 (5 bases). The CDR3 loop spans 14 amino acids. Germline CDR1 is MDHEN and CDR2 is SYDVKM. The V and J ends lost 3 bases and 2 bases respectively, with 8 bases between them. The CDR3, as DNA: TGTGCCAGCAGTTTTCCCAGGGCTGGAAACACCATATATTTT. Its protein is CASSFPRAGNTIYF.

The chain uses TRBV7-8 and TRBJ2-3; D might be TRBD2 (6 bases). Germline CDR1 and CDR2: SGHVS and FQNEAQ. This CDR3 contains 14 residues. Trimming removed 3 bases from V and 1 base from J, with 8 bases in between. The CDR3 is CASSLAGRTDTQYF. The CDR3 region has the DNA TGTGCCAGCAGCTTGGCGGGACGCACAGATACGCAGTATTTT.

This sequence joins TRBV6-6 and TRBJ1-2, with D possibly TRBD1 on 6 matching bases. The CDR3 spans 12 residues. The germline V gene has CDR1 MNHNY and CDR2 SVGAGI (reference sequence). The V end lost 5 bases, the J end lost 2 bases, and 6 bases lay between the germline ends. The CDR3 reads CASSDRNYGYTF. DNA for the CDR3: TGTGCCAGCAGTGACAGGAACTATGGCTACACCTTC.

The V gene is TRBV30, the J gene TRBJ1-1; perhaps TRBD1 as D (5 bases). CDR1 and CDR2 (germline): GTSNPN, SVGIG (reference sequence). V lost 4 bases, J lost 4 bases, and 13 bases lay in between. This CDR3 region has 13 residues. This CDR3 reads CAWNWGGGTEAFF. The CDR3 bases are TGTGCCTGGAACTGGGGCGGGGGCACTGAAGCTTTCTTT. The full variable domain, its missing parts supplied by reference TRBV30 and TRBJ1-1, is SQTIHQWPATLVQPVGSPLSLECTVEGTSNPNLYWYRQAAGRGLQLLFYSVGIGQISSEVPQNLSASRPQDRQFILSSKKLLLSDSGFYLCAWNWGGGTEAFFGQGTRLTVV.

The V and J genes are TRBV7-3 and TRBJ1-1; TRBD1 aligns across 9 bases. V was clipped by 1 base and J by 5 bases; unmatched bases: 5. Looked up from germline, CDR1 is SGHTA and CDR2 is FQGTGA. The CDR3 sequence is 15 residues long. The CDR3: CASSLIATGGTEAFF. The CDR3 coding sequence is TGTGCCAGCAGCTTAATAGCGACAGGGGGAACTGAAGCTTTCTTT.

V and J are TRBV6-4 and TRBJ2-3, with 8 positions matching TRBD2. Germline CDR1 is MRHNA and CDR2 is SNTAGT. Losses at the gene ends were 4 bases for V and 2 bases for J; bases not matched to a gene: 5. The length of the CDR3 is 15 residues. CDR3 loop: CASSVLAGNTDTQYF. For the CDR3, the DNA is TGTGCCAGCAGTGTTCTAGCGGGTAACACAGATACGCAGTATTTT.

The chain combines TRBV2 with TRBJ1-1; D is possibly TRBD1 (5 bases). The CDR3 covers 11 residues. The ends were cut back, 9 bases at V and 4 bases at J, with 9 bases in the middle. Germline V gene sequence: CDR1 SNHLY, CDR2 FYNNEI. Here the CDR3 DNA reads TGTGCCAGAGTAGGGGTCACTGAAGCTTTCTTT. This codes for CARVGVTEAFF.

This clone occurred once. Other DNA variants within this sample encode the same CDR3. J is TRBJ1-4 and V is TRBV9; 7 bases map to TRBD1. CDR1 SGDLS and CDR2 YYNGEE come from the germline V gene. The CDR3 length is 15 residues. Trimming cost V 3 bases and J 7 bases; bases outside gene matches: 9. CDR3 region: CASSARQGEGEKLFF. In nucleotides, the CDR3 is TGTGCCAGCAGCGCAAGACAGGGAGAGGGTGAAAAACTGTTTTTT.

The chain carries TRBV5-1 and TRBJ2-5, with D possibly matching TRBD2 (6 bases). V was cut by 0 bases and J by 4 bases, with 13 bases left in between. Germline V gives CDR1 SGHRS, CDR2 YFSETQ. CDR3 length: 15 amino acids. The CDR3 spells CASSLGQEGSETQYF. In nucleotides, the CDR3 is TGCGCCAGCAGCTTGGGCCAGGAGGGTTCAGAGACCCAGTACTTC.

The V and J genes are TRBV27 and TRBJ2-7; D is uncertain. The CDR3 is made up of 11 amino acids. Germline V CDR1 and CDR2: MNHEY, SMNVEV (reference sequence). Trimming removed 8 bases from V and 9 bases from J, with 14 bases in between. CDR3 nucleotides: TGTGCCAGCCTCTCTGGATGCGGGCAGTACTTC. Its protein product is CASLSGCGQYF.